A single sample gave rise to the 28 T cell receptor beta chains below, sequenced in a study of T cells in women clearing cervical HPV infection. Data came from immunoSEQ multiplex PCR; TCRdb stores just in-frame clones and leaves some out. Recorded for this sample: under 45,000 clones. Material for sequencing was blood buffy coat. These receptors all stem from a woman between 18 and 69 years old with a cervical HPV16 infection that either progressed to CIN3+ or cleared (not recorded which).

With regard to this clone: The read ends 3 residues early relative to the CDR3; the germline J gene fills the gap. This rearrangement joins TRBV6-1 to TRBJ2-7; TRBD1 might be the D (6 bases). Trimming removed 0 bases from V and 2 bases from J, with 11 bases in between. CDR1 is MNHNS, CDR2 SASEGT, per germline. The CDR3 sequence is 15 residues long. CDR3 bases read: TGTGCCAGCAGTGAAGCGATGAGACAGGCCTACGAG. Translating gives CASSEAMRQAYE. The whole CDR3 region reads CASSEAMRQAYEQYF.

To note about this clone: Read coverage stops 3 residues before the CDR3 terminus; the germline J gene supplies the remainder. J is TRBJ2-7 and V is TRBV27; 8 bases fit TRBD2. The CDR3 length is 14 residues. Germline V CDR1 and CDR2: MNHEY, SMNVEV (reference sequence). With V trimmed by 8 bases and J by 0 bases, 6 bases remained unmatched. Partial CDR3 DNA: TGTGCCAGCCGAACTAGCGGAAGCTCCTACGAG. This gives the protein CASRTSGSSYE. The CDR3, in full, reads CASRTSGSSYEQYF.

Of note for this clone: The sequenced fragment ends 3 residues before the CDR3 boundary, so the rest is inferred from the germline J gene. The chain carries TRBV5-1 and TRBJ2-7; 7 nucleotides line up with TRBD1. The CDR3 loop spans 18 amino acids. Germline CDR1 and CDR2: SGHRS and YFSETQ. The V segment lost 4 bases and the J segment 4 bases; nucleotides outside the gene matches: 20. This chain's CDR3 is CASSQPGQRLSEKYEQYF. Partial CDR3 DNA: TGCGCCAGCAGCCAACCGGGACAGAGACTATCGGAGAAATACGAG. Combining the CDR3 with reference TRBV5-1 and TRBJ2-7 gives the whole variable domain KAGVTQTPRYLIKTRGQQVTLSCSPISGHRSVSWYQQTPGQGLQFLFEYFSETQRNKGNFPGRFSGRQFSNSRSEMNVSTLELGDSALYLCASSQPGQRLSEKYEQYFGPGTRLTVT.

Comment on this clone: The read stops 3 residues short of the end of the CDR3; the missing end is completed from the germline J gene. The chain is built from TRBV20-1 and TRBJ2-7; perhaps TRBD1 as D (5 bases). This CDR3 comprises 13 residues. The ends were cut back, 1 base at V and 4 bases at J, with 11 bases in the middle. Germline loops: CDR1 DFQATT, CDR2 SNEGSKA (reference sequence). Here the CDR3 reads CSARGVGDYEQYF. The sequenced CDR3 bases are TGCAGTGCTAGAGGGGTAGGGGATTACGAG.

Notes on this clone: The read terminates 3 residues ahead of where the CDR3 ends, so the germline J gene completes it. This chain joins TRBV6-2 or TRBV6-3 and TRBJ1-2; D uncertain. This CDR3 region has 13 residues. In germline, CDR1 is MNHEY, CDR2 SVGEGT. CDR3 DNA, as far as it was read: TGTGCCAGCACCCTCAGCGGAAACAATGAC. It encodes CASTLSGNND. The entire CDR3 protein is CASTLSGNNDYTF.

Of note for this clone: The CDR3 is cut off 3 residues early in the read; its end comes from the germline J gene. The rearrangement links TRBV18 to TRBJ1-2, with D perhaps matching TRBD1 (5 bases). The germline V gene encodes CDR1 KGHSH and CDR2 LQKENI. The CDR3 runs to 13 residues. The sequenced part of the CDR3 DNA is TGTGCCAGCTCACCGGCCAGGGTGGGCGAC. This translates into CASSPARVGD. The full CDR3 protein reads CASSPARVGDYTF.

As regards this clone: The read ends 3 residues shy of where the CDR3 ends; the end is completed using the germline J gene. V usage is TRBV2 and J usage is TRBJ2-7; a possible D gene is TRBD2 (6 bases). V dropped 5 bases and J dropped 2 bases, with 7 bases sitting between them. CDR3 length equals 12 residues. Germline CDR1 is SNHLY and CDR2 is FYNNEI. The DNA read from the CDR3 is TGTGCCAGCAGTCGGACTACCTACGAG. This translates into CASSRTTYE. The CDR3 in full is CASSRTTYEQYF. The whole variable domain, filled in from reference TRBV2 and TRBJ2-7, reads EPEVTQTPSHQVTQMGQEVILRCVPISNHLYFYWYRQILGQKVEFLVSFYNNEISEKSEIFDDQFSVERPDGSNFTLKIRSTKLEDSAMYFCASSRTTYEQYFGPGTRLTVT.

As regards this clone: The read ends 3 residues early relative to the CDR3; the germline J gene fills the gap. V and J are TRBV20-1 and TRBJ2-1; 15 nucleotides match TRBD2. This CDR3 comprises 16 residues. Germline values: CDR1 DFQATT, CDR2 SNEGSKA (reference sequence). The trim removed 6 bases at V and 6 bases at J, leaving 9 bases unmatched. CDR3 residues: CSATGTSGRITNEQFF. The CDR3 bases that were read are TGCAGTGCCACCGGGACTAGCGGGAGGATCACCAATGAG.

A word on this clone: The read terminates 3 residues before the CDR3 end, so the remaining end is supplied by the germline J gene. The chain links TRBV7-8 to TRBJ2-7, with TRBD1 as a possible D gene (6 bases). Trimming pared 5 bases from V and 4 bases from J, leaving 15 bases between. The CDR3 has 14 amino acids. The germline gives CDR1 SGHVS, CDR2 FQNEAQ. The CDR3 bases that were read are TGTGCCAGCAGCCCAGGGGACACCCGATACGAG. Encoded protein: CASSPGDTRYE. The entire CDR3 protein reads CASSPGDTRYEQYF.

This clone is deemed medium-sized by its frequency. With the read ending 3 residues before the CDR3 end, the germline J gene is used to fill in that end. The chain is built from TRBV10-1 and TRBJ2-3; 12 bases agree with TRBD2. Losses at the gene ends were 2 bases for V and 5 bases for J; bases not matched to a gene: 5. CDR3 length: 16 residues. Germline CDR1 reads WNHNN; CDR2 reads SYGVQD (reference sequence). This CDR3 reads CASSELTSGRQDTQYF. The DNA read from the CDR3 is TGCGCCAGCAGTGAGCTGACTAGCGGGAGACAAGATACG.

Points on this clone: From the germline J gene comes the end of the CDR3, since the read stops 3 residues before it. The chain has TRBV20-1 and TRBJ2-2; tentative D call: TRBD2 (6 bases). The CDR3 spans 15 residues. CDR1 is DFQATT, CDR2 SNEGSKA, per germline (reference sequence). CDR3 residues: CSAIPGLSQNSPLFF. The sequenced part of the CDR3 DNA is TGCAGTGCCATTCCGGGACTCAGCCAGAATTCACCG.

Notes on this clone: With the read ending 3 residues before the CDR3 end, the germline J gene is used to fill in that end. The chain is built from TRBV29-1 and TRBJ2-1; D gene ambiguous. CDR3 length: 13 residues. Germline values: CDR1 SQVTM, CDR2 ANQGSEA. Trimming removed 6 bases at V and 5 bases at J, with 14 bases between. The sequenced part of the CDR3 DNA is TGCAGCGTCTTCTTTAGGGTTAACAATGAG. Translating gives CSVFFRVNNE. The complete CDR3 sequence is CSVFFRVNNEQFF.

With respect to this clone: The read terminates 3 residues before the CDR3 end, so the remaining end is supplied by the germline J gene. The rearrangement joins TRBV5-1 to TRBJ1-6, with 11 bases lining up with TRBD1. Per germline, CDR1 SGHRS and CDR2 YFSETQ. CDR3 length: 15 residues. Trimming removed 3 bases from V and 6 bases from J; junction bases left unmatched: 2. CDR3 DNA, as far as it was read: TGCGCCAGCAGCTCCGGGACAGGGGGTAATTCACCC. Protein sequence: CASSSGTGGNSP. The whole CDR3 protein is CASSSGTGGNSPLHF.

The covered CDR3 bases are TGTGCCAGCACCCTAGCTCCCCAGAGGGAA. Translation: CASTLAPQRE. The CDR3 reads in full as CASTLAPQRELFF. The rearrangement uses TRBV7-2 and TRBJ1-4; D gene unclear. The CDR3 is cut off 3 residues early in the read; its end comes from the germline J gene. Germline V CDR1 and CDR2: SGHTA, FQGNSA. The CDR3 consists of 13 residues.

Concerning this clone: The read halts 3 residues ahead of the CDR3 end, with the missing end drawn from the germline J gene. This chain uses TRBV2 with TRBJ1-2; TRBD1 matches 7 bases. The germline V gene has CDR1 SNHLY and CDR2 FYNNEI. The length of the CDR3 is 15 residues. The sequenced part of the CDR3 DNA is TGTGCCAGCAGTGATCCAGGGGGTGTTACCAATGAC. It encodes CASSDPGGVTND. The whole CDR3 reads CASSDPGGVTNDYTF.

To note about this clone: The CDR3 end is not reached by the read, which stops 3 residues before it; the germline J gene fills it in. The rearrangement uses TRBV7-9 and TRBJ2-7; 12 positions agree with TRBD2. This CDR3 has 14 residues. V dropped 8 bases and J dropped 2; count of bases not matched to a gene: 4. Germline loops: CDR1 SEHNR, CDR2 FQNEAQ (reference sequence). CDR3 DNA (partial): TGTGCCAGCGGACTAGCGGGACTCACCTACGAG. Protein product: CASGLAGLTYE. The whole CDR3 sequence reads CASGLAGLTYEQYF.

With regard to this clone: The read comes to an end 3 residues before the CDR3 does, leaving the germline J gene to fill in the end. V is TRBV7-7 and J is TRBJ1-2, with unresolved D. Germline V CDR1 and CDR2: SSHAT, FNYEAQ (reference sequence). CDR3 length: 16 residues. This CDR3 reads CASSLAGYTSYNDYTF. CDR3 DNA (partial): TGTGCCAGCAGCTTAGCCGGGTATACCTCCTACAATGAC.

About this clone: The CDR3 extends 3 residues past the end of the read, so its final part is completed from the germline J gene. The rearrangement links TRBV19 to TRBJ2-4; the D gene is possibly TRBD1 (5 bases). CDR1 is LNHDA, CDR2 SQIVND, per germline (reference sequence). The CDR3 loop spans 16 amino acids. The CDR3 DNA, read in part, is TGTGCCAGATTACCTCAAGGCCAGGGCACCTTCTATGGT. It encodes CARLPQGQGTFYG. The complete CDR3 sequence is CARLPQGQGTFYGQYF.

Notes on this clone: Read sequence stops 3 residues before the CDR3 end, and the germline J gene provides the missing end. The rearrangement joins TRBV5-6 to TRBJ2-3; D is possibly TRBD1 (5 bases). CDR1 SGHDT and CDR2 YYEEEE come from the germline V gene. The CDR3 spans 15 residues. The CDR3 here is CASSLAGISNQPQYF. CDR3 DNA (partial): TGTGCCAGCAGCTTGGCAGGGATTAGCAATCAGCCG.

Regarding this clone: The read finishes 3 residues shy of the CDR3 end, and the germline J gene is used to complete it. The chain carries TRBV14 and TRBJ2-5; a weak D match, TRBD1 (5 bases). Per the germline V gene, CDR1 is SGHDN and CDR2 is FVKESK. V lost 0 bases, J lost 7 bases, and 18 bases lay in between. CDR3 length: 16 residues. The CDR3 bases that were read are TGTGCCAGCAGCCAAGAGGCCTCGTCAGGGTCGGGGACC. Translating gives CASSQEASSGSGT. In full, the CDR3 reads CASSQEASSGSGTQYF.

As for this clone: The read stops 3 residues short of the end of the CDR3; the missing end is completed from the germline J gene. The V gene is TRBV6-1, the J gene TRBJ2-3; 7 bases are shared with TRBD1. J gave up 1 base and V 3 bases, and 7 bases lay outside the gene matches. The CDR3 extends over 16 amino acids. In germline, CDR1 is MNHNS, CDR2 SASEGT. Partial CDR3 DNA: TGTGCCAGCAGTGAGCCCGGGACAGCGCGCACAGATACG. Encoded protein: CASSEPGTARTDT. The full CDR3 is CASSEPGTARTDTQYF.

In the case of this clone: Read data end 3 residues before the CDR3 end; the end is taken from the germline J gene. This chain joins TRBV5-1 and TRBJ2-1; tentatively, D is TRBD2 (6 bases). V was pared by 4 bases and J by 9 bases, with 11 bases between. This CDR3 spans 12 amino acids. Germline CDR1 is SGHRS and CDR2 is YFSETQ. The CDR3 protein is CASSPRGGEQFF. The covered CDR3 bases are TGCGCCAGCAGCCCCCGGGGAGGTGAG. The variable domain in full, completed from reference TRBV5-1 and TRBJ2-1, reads KAGVTQTPRYLIKTRGQQVTLSCSPISGHRSVSWYQQTPGQGLQFLFEYFSETQRNKGNFPGRFSGRQFSNSRSEMNVSTLELGDSALYLCASSPRGGEQFFGPGTRLTVL.

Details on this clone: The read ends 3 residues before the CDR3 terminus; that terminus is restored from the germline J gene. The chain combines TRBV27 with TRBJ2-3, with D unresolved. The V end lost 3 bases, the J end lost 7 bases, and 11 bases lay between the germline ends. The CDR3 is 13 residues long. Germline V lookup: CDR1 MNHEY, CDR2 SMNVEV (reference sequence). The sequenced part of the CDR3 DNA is TGTGCCAGCAGTTTGGGCGAAGCACATACG. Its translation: CASSLGEAHT. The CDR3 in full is CASSLGEAHTQYF.

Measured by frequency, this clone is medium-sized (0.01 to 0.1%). CDR3 loop: CASSQVWPSVPARDTQYF. CDR3 DNA (partial): TGTGCCAGCAGCCAAGTCTGGCCTAGCGTCCCCGCCAGAGATACG. The rearrangement joins TRBV14 to TRBJ2-3, with a possible D match to TRBD2 (6 bases). The read gets to within 3 residues of the CDR3 end, and the germline J gene fills in the rest. From germline, CDR1 is SGHDN and CDR2 FVKESK. V was cut by 1 base and J by 5 bases, with 22 bases left in between. The length of the CDR3 is 18 residues.

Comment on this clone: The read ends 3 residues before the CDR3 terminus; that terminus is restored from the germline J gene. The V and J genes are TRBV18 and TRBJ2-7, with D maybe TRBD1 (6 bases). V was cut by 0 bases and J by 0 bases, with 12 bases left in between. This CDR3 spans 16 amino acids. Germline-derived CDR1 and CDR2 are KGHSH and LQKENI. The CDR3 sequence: CASSPPGQRSSYEQYF. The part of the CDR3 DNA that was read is TGTGCCAGCTCACCACCCGGACAGAGGAGCTCCTACGAG.

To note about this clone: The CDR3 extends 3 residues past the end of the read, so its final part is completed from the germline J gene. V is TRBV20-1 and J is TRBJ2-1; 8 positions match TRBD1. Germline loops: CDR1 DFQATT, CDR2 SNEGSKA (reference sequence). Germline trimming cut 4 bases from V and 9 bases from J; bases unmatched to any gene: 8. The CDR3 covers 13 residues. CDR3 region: CSATRRTGSEQFF. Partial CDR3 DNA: TGCAGTGCTACCCGTAGGACAGGGAGTGAG.

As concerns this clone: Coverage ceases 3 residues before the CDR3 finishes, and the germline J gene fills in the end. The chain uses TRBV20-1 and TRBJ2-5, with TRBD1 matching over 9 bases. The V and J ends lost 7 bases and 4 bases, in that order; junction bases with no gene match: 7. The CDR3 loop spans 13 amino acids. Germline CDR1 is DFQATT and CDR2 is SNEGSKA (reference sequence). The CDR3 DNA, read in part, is TGCAGTGGTCCGGGACAGGGTCGAGAGACC. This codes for CSGPGQGRET. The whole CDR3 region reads CSGPGQGRETQYF.

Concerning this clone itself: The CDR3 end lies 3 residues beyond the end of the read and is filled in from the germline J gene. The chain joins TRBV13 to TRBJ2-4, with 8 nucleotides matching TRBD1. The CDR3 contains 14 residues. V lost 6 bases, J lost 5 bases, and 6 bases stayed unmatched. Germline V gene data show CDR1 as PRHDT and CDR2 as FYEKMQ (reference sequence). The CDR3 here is CASSSGQEENIQYF. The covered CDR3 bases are TGTGCCAGCAGTTCGGGACAGGAAGAAAACATT.